The sequence of this T cell receptor (beta chain) was determined in a study of blood T cell repertoires in COVID-19. Looking at the study overall: T cells, B-cell-depleted T cells, or PBMCs supplied cDNA or gDNA.

V was pared by 5 bases and J by 0 bases, with 5 bases of the junction left unmatched. Germline CDR1 SEHNR, CDR2 FQNEAQ (reference sequence). The CDR3 has 15 residues. This clone was detected a few times. Some clones are missing from TCRdb's copy, which holds only in-frame ones; the method was immunoSEQ multiplex PCR. Among 300,000 or so clones listed, approximately 84% were seen once. The chain recombines TRBV7-9 with TRBJ1-2; 8 nucleotides align to TRBD1. Source material: PBMCs or T cells enriched from blood (not recorded which). This clonotype was sampled from a woman aged 25 to 39 who had recovered from COVID-19. The CDR3 protein is CASSTGTGPNYGYTF. The DNA for the CDR3 is TGTGCCAGCAGCACCGGGACAGGTCCTAACTATGGCTACACCTTC.